The T cell receptor beta chain under discussion was sequenced for a study of T cell responses to AZD1222 COVID-19 vaccine. Study findings and constraints: Rises in breadth and depth of Spike-specific TCRs came after two AZD1222 doses. Seropositivity was recorded at baseline in only a handful of AZD1222 recipients.

Data came from immunoSEQ multiplex PCR; TCRdb stores just in-frame clones and leaves some out. The repertoire holds roughly 150,000 clones, with about nine tenths as singletons. The germline V gene has CDR1 SGHRS and CDR2 YFSETQ. The CDR3 contains 16 residues. V was pared by 5 bases and J by 3 bases, with 17 bases between. In this sample, this clone turned up once. The antigen is unknown. The TCR comes from an adult in good health. This material consisted of peripheral blood, taken on day 0 of AZD1222 vaccination. The V and J genes are TRBV5-1 and TRBJ2-2, with TRBD2 as a possible D gene (5 bases). The CDR3 is CASRGSIGEYTGELFF. In DNA form, the CDR3 reads TGCGCCAGCAGGGGGTCCATCGGGGAATACACCGGGGAGCTGTTTTTT.